This T cell receptor (beta chain) was obtained from a study of shared clonotypes between healthy human individuals (dated by TCRdb to about 2020). For context, the study as a whole: A couple of women and a few men aged 18 to 49 years were included in the cohort. Per donor, three plates each were used for CD4 naive and CD4 memory, two for CD8 naive, and one for CD8 memory. To increase sequencing depth and limit assay-specific biases, different laboratories used diverse techniques to prepare libraries and sequence TCR repertoires. The study deeply sequenced blood TCR repertoires of 5 or 6 healthy adults to estimate repertoire size and the extent of clonotype sharing between individuals. Between about 0.94 and 8.9 billion PBMCs per donor were obtained by leukapheresis. What the study reported, not specific to this receptor: Pairwise subsampling led to the expectation that sequencing depth would affect the degree of clonotype sharing among donors. Sampling was limited to blood, and TCR repertoires in tissue likely differ from TCR repertoires in blood. Incomplete sequencing was indicated by rarefaction of sorted-subset datasets, despite the large sequencing depth. Naive subsets generally had larger estimated clonotype richness than memory subsets did. The genetic and exposure-history diversity represented was limited by the small number of donors. When four donors were compared, the shared fraction of clonotypes was roughly 4.8% for naive CD4, 3.5% for naive CD8, more than 2% for memory CD4, and around 0.37% for memory CD8. Higher generation probabilities were observed for clonotypes shared by all four sorted-subset donors than for non-shared clonotypes.

Cut back by 6 bases and 2 bases, the V and J ends lie 14 bases apart. Including cysteine and phenylalanine, the CDR3 has 15 amino acids. This entry keeps only the CDR3 DNA: 45 bases, framed from base 1. The CDR1 and CDR2 encoded by the germline V gene are MNHEY and SVGAGI. The donors were healthy, HIV-negative adults with no recently reported acute infections or vaccinations. Every donor was a Caucasian adult living in Nashville, Tennessee, USA. CD4+ T cells were enriched by magnetic negative selection; naive cells were then positively selected on CD45RA, and the negative fraction formed the memory subset. Blood was collected by leukapheresis, and PBMCs were isolated by Ficoll-Histopaque density gradient centrifugation and then cryopreserved in liquid nitrogen vapor phase. Analytical flow cytometry was used to check the purity and quantity of every magnetically sorted T cell population. Each sorted fraction had its genomic DNA isolated and then quantified by UV absorbance on a Nanodrop 2000c.

As concerns this clone: The antigen this receptor binds is unknown. No qualities accompany the bases; no much larger clone lies one base away.

TCR CDR3 regions were amplified from genomic DNA by multiplex PCR using the deep immunoSEQ assay. Genomic DNA extracted from each cell subset was distributed evenly over all wells of several immunoSEQ 96-well plates, and each plate served as one replicate. For sorted subsets, roughly 200 ng of genomic DNA, equivalent to some 30,000 T cell genomes, went into each replicate PCR. Purified libraries were measured with a Qubit 3.0 fluorometer, size-checked on a Bioanalyzer 2100, and measured again with the KAPA Library Quantification kit. Each immunoSEQ 96-well plate was sequenced on its own single-read 150-cycle Illumina NextSeq 550 flow cell. As for how the authors treated the data: Because only junctional sequences without quality scores were contained in the immunoSEQ output, filtering matching that applied to full-length reads could not be performed. Sequences were annotated with PyIR, a Python wrapper for IgBLAST v1.9, using IMGT germline references to assign V/J genes and CDR3. Reads were removed for weak V/J assignments (E-value above 1e-6), missing CDR3, stop codons, out-of-frame junctions, or ambiguous translated residues. V3J clonotypes were defined as sequences sharing an identical inferred V gene, J gene, and CDR3 amino acid sequence. Percentage overlap between repertoires was computed as shared unique clonotypes divided by the size of the smaller repertoire. Repertoire richness was assessed with RTK rarefaction, the Chao1 estimator, and Recon v2.1 estimates of unobserved clonotypes. Generation probabilities for all TCRbeta clonotypes obtained by the gDNA method from a handful of donors were computed using OLGA. TCRdb took over this immuneACCESS table, retaining in-frame rearrangements with V and J assigned. Such tables are incomplete; in checked studies, under half of the missing clones stem from an unresolved V gene, and the remainder is unexplained. D and trimming come from the DNA, and the V and J calls and clone size come from that table. The sample table contains approximately 980,000 clones; only one count was recorded for more than 75% of them. Of the sample, about 1.5% falls within the top ten clones.

Here the chain combines TRBV6-5 and TRBJ1-5, with no D gene named confidently. Sequencing input: memory CD4+ T cells sorted from blood. This specimen's cell subset or site label, interpreted: CD45RA-negative fraction. This receptor was obtained from a man aged 18 to 29 in good health. The CDR3: CASSPDRTGNQPQHF. The DNA sequence is as follows: TGTGCCAGCAGCCCCGATCGGACGGGCAATCAGCCCCAGCATTTT.